This entry concerns a single TCR beta chain. Profiled with immunoSEQ multiplex PCR; TCRdb holds only in-frame clones, not every one. This sample has more than 20,000 clones; around 90% occur once, and the top ten carry roughly 13%. CDR1 SGHTA and CDR2 FQGNSA come from the germline V gene. J was trimmed by 8 bases and V by 4 bases; bases with no gene match: 5. The CDR3 is 14 amino acids. This sample is drawn from a study of control samples from healthy donors and cancer patients. This TCR came from a man aged 45-65 years with lung cancer. The sequenced sample was PBMCs. The rearrangement joins TRBV7-2 to TRBJ2-1, with 10 bases identical to TRBD1. Written as DNA, the CDR3 is TGTGCCAGCAGCTACCCGACAGGGGGCGATGAGCAGTTCTTC. This codes for CASSYPTGGDEQFF.